Each of the 13 T cell receptor beta chains below was sequenced from the same sample in a study of cytomegalovirus exposure and HLA in healthy donors. Generated by immunoSEQ multiplex PCR, the TCRdb table keeps only in-frame clones and is missing some. The sample carries approximately 260,000 clones, 65% to 90% recorded once. Specimen: PBMCs. These receptors were taken from a woman under 30 in good health and CMV-seronegative.

The V call is TRBV11-2, the J call TRBJ1-1, with 7 bases lining up with TRBD1. J gave up 12 bases and V 5 bases, and 12 bases lay outside the gene matches. The CDR3 is made up of 13 amino acids. Germline loops: CDR1 SGHAT, CDR2 FQNNGV. The CDR3 region has the DNA TGTGCCAGCAGCCCTTGGGAGAGGGGGCAAACTTTCTTT. Amino acids: CASSPWERGQTFF.

The gene calls are TRBV9 and TRBJ1-1; D ambiguous. V lost 4 bases, J lost 4 bases, and 8 bases lay in between. The germline V gene has CDR1 SGDLS and CDR2 YYNGEE. CDR3 length: 12 amino acids. The DNA for the CDR3 is TGTGCCAGCAGCCCTAGTGGCACTGAAGCTTTCTTT. Amino acids: CASSPSGTEAFF.

The chain recombines TRBV12-5 with TRBJ2-6, with 7 positions matching TRBD1. CDR3 length equals 15 residues. Germline V gives CDR1 LGHNT, CDR2 FRNRAP. Losses at the gene ends were 6 bases for V and 4 bases for J; bases not matched to a gene: 6. CDR3 DNA: TGTGCTAGTGGGGTACAGGGGTCGGGGGCCAACGTCCTGACTTTC. Protein sequence: CASGVQGSGANVLTF. Supplemented by reference TRBV12-5 and TRBJ2-6, the full variable domain reads DARVTQTPRHKVTEMGQEVTMRCQPILGHNTVFWYRQTMMQGLELLAYFRNRAPLDDSGMPKDRFSAEMPDATLATLKIQPSEPRDSAVYFCASGVQGSGANVLTFGAGSRLTVL.

The V call is TRBV6-5, the J call TRBJ2-7, with TRBD2 identical over 10 bases. Trimming took 6 bases from V and 2 from J; bases not matched to a gene: 7. The CDR3 contains 15 residues. Germline V gives CDR1 MNHEY, CDR2 SVGAGI. The CDR3 region has the DNA TGTGCCAGCAGCAACGGACTAGCGGAGGCCTACGAGCAGTACTTC. This gives the protein CASSNGLAEAYEQYF.

J is TRBJ1-1 and V is TRBV13, with D hard to call. The CDR3 contains 16 residues. Germline CDR1 and CDR2: PRHDT and FYEKMQ (reference sequence). The V gene lost 8 bases and the J gene lost 0 bases, with 19 bases spanning the gap. Here the CDR3 DNA reads TGTGCCAGCGCCAGGAGGCCAAAAATTCTGAACACTGAAGCTTTCTTT. Translating gives CASARRPKILNTEAFF.

This clone has more than one count but fewer than ten. V is TRBV30 and J is TRBJ2-5, with 9 bases lining up with TRBD2. V lost 0 bases and J lost 6; bases outside the gene matches: 8. CDR1 and CDR2 from the germline V gene are GTSNPN and SVGIG (reference sequence). The CDR3 spans 15 residues. The CDR3 nucleotides read TGTGCCTGGAGTGTAGCGGGGGGCCTCACACAGACCCAGTACTTC. Its protein is CAWSVAGGLTQTQYF.

The chain couples TRBV30 to TRBJ2-7; tentatively, D is TRBD1 (5 bases). There are 15 residues in the CDR3. Germline CDR1 reads GTSNPN; CDR2 reads SVGIG (reference sequence). V lost 0 bases and J lost 1, with 13 bases in between. The CDR3 bases are TGTGCCTGGAGTGTACTTGGGGCAGTTTCCTACGAGCAGTACTTC. It codes for CAWSVLGAVSYEQYF.

V gene TRBV21-1 combines with J gene TRBJ1-5; the table's D call, TRBD1, was not checked against the DNA. TRBV21-1 constitutes a pseudogene. The CDR3 consists of 15 residues. CDR3 sequence: CASTLSDRWNQPQHF. The CDR3 DNA is TGTGCCAGCACCCTCTCGGACAGGTGGAATCAGCCCCAGCATTTT.

The V gene is TRBV30, the J gene TRBJ2-5; D possibly corresponds to TRBD2 (6 bases). The CDR3 is 13 residues long. V dropped 5 bases and J dropped 5 bases, with 15 bases sitting between them. Germline V gene sequence: CDR1 GTSNPN, CDR2 SVGIG (reference sequence). The CDR3 DNA reads TGTGCCTGGGAGGGAGGAGGAGGTGAGACCCAGTACTTC. Its translation: CAWEGGGGETQYF.

CDR3 DNA sequence: TGTGCCAGTAGTACATATACCGACACGGCTAATCAGCCCCAGCATTTT. Its translation: CASSTYTDTANQPQHF. The rearrangement uses TRBV19 and TRBJ1-5, with unresolved D. Germline loops: CDR1 LNHDA, CDR2 SQIVND (reference sequence). The CDR3 consists of 16 residues. The V end lost 4 bases, the J end lost 4 bases, and 17 bases lay between the germline ends. Based on the CDR3 plus reference TRBV19 and TRBJ1-5, the full variable domain is DGGITQSPKYLFRKEGQNVTLSCEQNLNHDAMYWYRQDPGQGLRLIYYSQIVNDFQKGDIAEGYSVSREKKESFPLTVTSAQKNPTAFYLCASSTYTDTANQPQHFGDGTRLSIL.

This clone was found once. The chain combines TRBV5-1 with TRBJ2-3; a weak D match, TRBD2 (6 bases). This CDR3 contains 13 residues. Germline assignment: CDR1 SGHRS and CDR2 YFSETQ. V lost 6 bases, J lost 2 bases, and 10 bases lay in between. CDR3 amino acids: CASMAGTTDTQYF. For the CDR3, the DNA is TGCGCCAGCATGGCGGGAACCACAGATACGCAGTATTTT.

The chain is built from TRBV6-5 and TRBJ2-7; 9 nucleotides line up with TRBD1. This CDR3 contains 15 residues. Unmatched junction bases numbered 3, after V lost 0 bases and J lost 3 bases. Per germline, CDR1 MNHEY and CDR2 SVGAGI. The CDR3 bases are TGTGCCAGCAGTTACTCCCCGACAGGGGGCTACGAGCAGTACTTC. Protein: CASSYSPTGGYEQYF.

The chain combines TRBV4-1 with TRBJ2-4, with TRBD2 matching 8 bases. Germline assignment: CDR1 MGHRA and CDR2 YSYEKL. The CDR3 spans 21 residues. V shed 0 bases and J 0 bases; nucleotides not matched to a gene: 16. The CDR3 protein is CASSQDGRSGGPGSAKNIQYF. The CDR3 coding sequence is TGCGCCAGCAGCCAAGATGGCAGATCGGGGGGGCCTGGGTCAGCCAAAAACATTCAGTACTTC.